This T cell receptor (beta chain) was retrieved from a study of cytomegalovirus exposure and HLA in healthy donors. In the study overall: A data release that came early held 80 million or so unique TCRs from HLA-typed donors. Study-wide results and limits: In vitro experiments confirmed that a few CMV-associated chains were specific for CMV antigens. Upon later analysis, HLA-associated TCR beta chains proved more clonally expanded than other, equally common chains. Owing to their indistinguishability, certain V segments, notably TRBV6-2 and TRBV6-3, were excluded.

Both 60 Vbeta primers and 13 Jbeta primers went into the PCR. This table comes from immunoSEQ multiplex PCR, and its TCRdb copy is limited to in-frame clones, with some not included. The sample records 110,000 to 150,000 clones, about four fifths being singletons. With regard to this clone: The antigen remains undetermined.

CDR1 and CDR2 from the germline V gene are SGHRS and YFSETQ. This CDR3 is 14 amino acids long. After removal of 4 bases from V and 4 bases from J, the junction contained 6 bases not matched to a gene. The sequence came from a female donor in good health and CMV-seronegative. The sequenced sample was PBMCs. V and J are TRBV5-1 and TRBJ1-2; 8 nucleotides line up with TRBD1. CDR3 nucleotides: TGCGCCAGCAGCACCAGGGGGCGAGGCTATGGCTACACCTTC. The encoded protein is CASSTRGRGYGYTF.